Below are 27 T cell receptor beta chains sequenced from a single sample in a study of T cell repertoires in cytomegalovirus infection. MiXCR, applied by TCRdb to the reads, yields one record per CDR3 protein. There are some 590,000 distinct CDR3 sequences in the sample; just under 40% occur only once, and around 48% lies in the top ten. Their recognized antigens are unknown. The starting material was cultured PBMCs, obtained from culture after CMV antigen stimulation. The receptors derive from a human donor in good health (CMV status not recorded). Some clones in this sample may be carry-over from other donors' samples.

Here the CDR3 DNA reads TGTGCCAGCAGGATGGGACAGGGGGAAAAACTGTTTTTT. It encodes CASRMGQGEKLFF. The V call is TRBV7-2, the J call TRBJ1-4, with 10 positions matching TRBD1. The CDR3 has 13 amino acids. Germline V gene sequence: CDR1 SGHTA, CDR2 FQGNSA. Losses at the gene ends were 6 bases for V and 8 bases for J; bases not matched to a gene: 3.

The J gene is TRBJ2-7, the V gene TRBV6-1; no clear D gene. The germline CDR1 and CDR2 sequences are MNHNS and SASEGT. This CDR3 is built from 12 residues. Deletions cut 5 bases from V and 5 bases from J, with 10 bases between. This CDR3 is CASSYRMDEQYF. The DNA of the CDR3 is TGTGCCAGCAGTTACCGGATGGACGAGCAGTACTTC.

The table lists this clonotype with a few counts. V and J are TRBV7-2 and TRBJ2-2, with D unclear. The germline V gene encodes CDR1 SGHTA and CDR2 FQGNSA. V was pared by 2 bases and J by 4 bases, with 8 bases between. The CDR3 is 14 amino acids. In nucleotides, the CDR3 is TGTGCCAGCAGCTTATTAGGGTCCACCGGGGAGCTGTTTTTT. As protein: CASSLLGSTGELFF. Full variable domain (missing parts from reference TRBV7-2 and TRBJ2-2): GAGVSQSPSNKVTEKGKDVELRCDPISGHTALYWYRQSLGQGLEFLIYFQGNSAPDKSGLPSDRFSAERTGGSVSTLTIQRTQQEDSAVYLCASSLLGSTGELFFGEGSRLTVL.

The V and J genes are TRBV4-1 and TRBJ2-3; the D gene could be TRBD1 or TRBD2 (5 bases each). The CDR3 spans 15 residues. V was shortened by 4 bases and J by 2 bases, with 13 bases between the two germline ends. Germline V gene data show CDR1 as MGHRA and CDR2 as YSYEKL. The CDR3 nucleotides read TGCGCCAGCAGCCGCCGGGACCTCCACACAGATACGCAGTATTTT. Its translation is CASSRRDLHTDTQYF.

The chain is built from TRBV7-4 and TRBJ1-5, with 9 nucleotides matching TRBD1. Germline V gives CDR1 SGHVT, CDR2 SQSDAQ. V lost 5 bases to trimming and J lost 7 bases; unmatched junction nucleotides: 12. This CDR3 contains 16 residues. CDR3 sequence (DNA): TGTGCCAGCAGCCCGTCGGGACAGGGAGGGAGGCAGCCCCAGCATTTT. Encoded protein: CASSPSGQGGRQPQHF.

The gene calls are TRBV19 and TRBJ2-1; no firm D call. The V gene's germline CDR1 is LNHDA and CDR2 SQIVND (reference sequence). Trimming removed 3 bases from V and 0 bases from J, with 12 bases in between. This CDR3 contains 16 residues. The CDR3 DNA is TGTGCCAGTAGTATGTACAGCCTGAGCTCCTACAATGAGCAGTTCTTC. Protein product: CASSMYSLSSYNEQFF. Together with reference TRBV19 and TRBJ2-1, the CDR3 gives the full variable domain: DGGITQSPKYLFRKEGQNVTLSCEQNLNHDAMYWYRQDPGQGLRLIYYSQIVNDFQKGDIAEGYSVSREKKESFPLTVTSAQKNPTAFYLCASSMYSLSSYNEQFFGPGTRLTVL.

The chain joins TRBV7-8 to TRBJ2-5, with 14 nucleotides matching TRBD2. The CDR3 has 17 amino acids. V was clipped by 3 bases and J by 0 bases; unmatched bases: 3. CDR1 SGHVS and CDR2 FQNEAQ come from the germline V gene. The CDR3 sequence is CASSFPGLAGDQETQYF. CDR3 sequence (DNA): TGTGCCAGCAGCTTCCCGGGACTAGCGGGGGACCAAGAGACCCAGTACTTC. The entire variable domain, with the rest obtained from reference TRBV7-8 and TRBJ2-5, is as follows: GAGVSQSPRYKVAKRGQDVALRCDPISGHVSLFWYQQALGQGPEFLTYFQNEAQLDKSGLPSDRFFAERPEGSVSTLKIQRTQQEDSAVYLCASSFPGLAGDQETQYFGPGTRLLVL.

This clonotype was picked up many times. V gene TRBV7-2 combines with J gene TRBJ1-3; D call uncertain. The CDR3 spans 11 residues. CDR1 and CDR2 from the germline V gene are SGHTA and FQGNSA. V was cut by 5 bases and J by 7 bases, with 6 bases left in between. The CDR3: CASSSGNTIYF. CDR3 DNA sequence: TGTGCCAGCAGCAGCGGGAACACCATATATTTT.

This clonotype showed up just a few times. V gene TRBV7-2 combines with J gene TRBJ2-3, with D perhaps TRBD2 (7 bases). Trimming cost V 6 bases and J 4 bases, with 17 bases left between them. The CDR3 contains 15 residues. Germline assignment: CDR1 SGHTA and CDR2 FQGNSA. Written as DNA, the CDR3 is TGTGCCAGCAGTTTTAGGGGGGGGGCCCCAGATACGCAGTATTTT. Translating gives CASSFRGGAPDTQYF.

The chain combines TRBV12-3 or TRBV12-4 with TRBJ1-2; no firm D call. V was clipped by 7 bases and J by 7 bases, with 16 bases between them. The CDR3 covers 13 residues. The CDR3 DNA reads TGTGCCAGCAAGCCGGCCGACCGTGCTGGCTACACCTTC. This translates into CASKPADRAGYTF.

This sequence joins TRBV20-1 and TRBJ1-1, with a weak D call TRBD1 (5 bases). The germline gives CDR1 DFQATT, CDR2 SNEGSKA (reference sequence). With 3 bases removed from V and 1 base from J, the gap between germline ends came to 15 bases. The CDR3 extends over 15 amino acids. The CDR3 DNA reads TGCAGTGCTAGGGGGCTCCTTGACGGGAACACTGAAGCTTTCTTT. It is translated as CSARGLLDGNTEAFF.

This clonotype was observed a few times. Just one base apart from a much larger clone, this may be a read error. The CDR3 DNA follows: TGTGCCAGCAGCCACGGGGAGACCCAGTACTTC. It translates to CASSHGETQYF. This chain links TRBV12-3 or TRBV12-4 with TRBJ2-5; D gene unclear. Trimming took off 6 bases at V and 5 bases at J, with 7 bases between the two ends. The CDR3 consists of 11 residues.

This clonotype has at least ten counts. The genes are TRBV7-2 and TRBJ1-2, with unresolved D. The CDR3 runs to 14 residues. Trimming stripped 1 base from V and 2 bases from J, with 8 bases between. The germline CDR1 and CDR2 sequences are SGHTA and FQGNSA. The CDR3 DNA follows: TGTGCCAGCAGCTTAGTAATGGGAAACTATGGCTACACCTTC. Amino acid sequence: CASSLVMGNYGYTF.

This rearrangement joins TRBV7-9 to TRBJ2-3, with D possibly being TRBD2 (5 bases). Germline V gives CDR1 SEHNR, CDR2 FQNEAQ (reference sequence). The CDR3 covers 11 residues. Trimming stripped 11 bases from V and 4 bases from J, with 10 bases between. DNA of the CDR3: TGTGCCGGGGAGTGGGCAGATACGCAGTATTTT. This sequence encodes CAGEWADTQYF.

This clonotype was seen at least ten times. The V gene is TRBV7-2, the J gene TRBJ2-7; D is uncertain. The CDR3 is 14 amino acids. The V end lost 2 bases, the J end lost 2 bases, and 10 bases lay between the germline ends. The germline V gene has CDR1 SGHTA and CDR2 FQGNSA. DNA of the CDR3: TGTGCCAGCAGCTTAACGGCTGGCCCCTACGAGCAGTACTTC. Translation gives CASSLTAGPYEQYF.

The chain joins TRBV7-2 to TRBJ2-3; D possibly corresponds to TRBD2 (7 bases). Trimming removed 5 bases at V and 6 bases at J, with 18 bases between. The CDR3 consists of 15 residues. Germline values: CDR1 SGHTA, CDR2 FQGNSA. This CDR3 reads CASSPSPGGPDTQYF. The CDR3 bases are TGTGCCAGCAGCCCCTCCCCCGGGGGGCCGGATACGCAGTATTTT.

This clonotype was observed many times. The CDR3 sequence: CASRTSGYNEQFF. CDR3 DNA sequence: TGTGCCAGCAGGACTAGCGGTTACAATGAGCAGTTCTTC. The V call is TRBV12-3 or TRBV12-4, the J call TRBJ2-1; 9 bases match TRBD2. The trim removed 6 bases at V and 4 bases at J, leaving 1 base unmatched. The CDR3 length is 13 residues.

The count of this clonotype is one. The chain recombines TRBV7-9 with TRBJ2-5; possibly TRBD1 for D (6 bases). CDR3 length: 12 residues. Trimming left V 10 bases short and J 5 bases short, with 14 bases between. Germline loops: CDR1 SEHNR, CDR2 FQNEAQ (reference sequence). CDR3: CAIKQGTETQYF. The CDR3 DNA reads as TGTGCCATAAAACAGGGTACGGAGACCCAGTACTTC.

This clonotype was detected a few times. V and J are TRBV7-6 and TRBJ2-5; the D is unclear. Germline V lookup: CDR1 SGHVS, CDR2 FNYEAQ. V was cut by 5 bases and J by 7 bases, with 11 bases left in between. The CDR3 consists of 12 residues. CDR3 nucleotide sequence: TGTGCCAGCAGCCACCCCATAGGGACCCAGTACTTC. Protein: CASSHPIGTQYF.

On this clonotype itself: One junction end does not reproduce the germline sequence, and a read error may be involved. The CDR3 DNA is TGTGCCAGCAGTTGGGGTCCCGGAGAGCTGTTTTTT. Its translation is CASSWGPGELFF. The gene calls are TRBV6-6 and TRBJ2-2; D is undetermined. Germline V gives CDR1 MNHNY, CDR2 SVGAGI (reference sequence). The CDR3 has 12 residues.

V gene TRBV10-2 combines with J gene TRBJ2-1; TRBD1 agrees at 8 bases. The CDR3 has 16 amino acids. Trimming cost V 6 bases and J 0 bases; bases outside gene matches: 7. Germline V gene data show CDR1 as WSHSY and CDR2 as SAAADI. The CDR3 is CASRPGQGSSYNEQFF. CDR3 nucleotides: TGCGCCAGCAGGCCCGGACAGGGAAGCTCCTACAATGAGCAGTTCTTC.

This clonotype was observed a handful of times. This chain links TRBV4-1 with TRBJ2-1; 10 nucleotides align to TRBD1. V was clipped by 1 base and J by 8 bases; unmatched bases: 2. CDR1 is MGHRA, CDR2 YSYEKL, per germline. This CDR3 has 14 amino acids. The DNA of the CDR3 is TGCGCCAGCAGCCAAGGACAGGGGGCCTATGAGCAGTTCTTC. Amino acid sequence: CASSQGQGAYEQFF.

The chain carries TRBV29-1 and TRBJ2-3, with TRBD1 as a possible D gene (5 bases). Germline lookup yields CDR1 SQVTM and CDR2 ANQGSEA. Trimming cost V 6 bases and J 7 bases, with 14 bases left between them. The length of the CDR3 is 12 residues. The CDR3: CSVLMTANTQYF. In nucleotides, the CDR3 is TGCAGCGTCCTAATGACAGCGAATACGCAGTATTTT.

The chain has TRBV12-3 or TRBV12-4 and TRBJ2-7; D gene unclear. Trimming cost V 5 bases and J 4 bases, with 12 bases left between them. The CDR3 loop spans 13 amino acids. For the CDR3, the DNA is TGTGCCAGCAGTCGGGCATCCGGGTACGAGCAGTACTTC. Translating gives CASSRASGYEQYF.

The rearrangement links TRBV7-6 to TRBJ2-5; D not resolved. In germline, CDR1 is SGHVS, CDR2 FNYEAQ. The CDR3 runs 17 residues. The V end was cut by 5 bases, the J end by 3 bases, with 22 bases between. In DNA, the CDR3 is TGTGCCAGCAGCCCCCCCCGTTTGGCAGTGCAGGAAGAGACCCAGTACTTC. It specifies CASSPPRLAVQEETQYF.

The chain employs TRBV6-5 and TRBJ1-2; D is undetermined. CDR3 length equals 14 residues. Per germline, CDR1 MNHEY and CDR2 SVGAGI. V dropped 6 bases and J dropped 5 bases, with 16 bases sitting between them. In DNA, the CDR3 is TGTGCCAGCAGCCCTAGGGAAGTGGCGTATGGCTACACCTTC. The encoded protein is CASSPREVAYGYTF.

The chain couples TRBV20-1 to TRBJ2-5; 8 nucleotides line up with TRBD2. The CDR3 covers 18 residues. Germline CDR1 is DFQATT and CDR2 is SNEGSKA (reference sequence). J gave up 7 bases and V 6 bases, and 25 bases lay outside the gene matches. The CDR3 nucleotides read TGCAGTGCCCTTGATCCGCCGGGACTAGATCCCCCCTACGCGACCCAGTACTTC. It encodes CSALDPPGLDPPYATQYF.